These 2 T cell receptor beta chains originate from one sample sequenced in a study of shared T cell receptors in the human thymus. The repertoire was sequenced with immunoSEQ multiplex PCR; TCRdb's copy has only in-frame clones and lacks some. The table records roughly 660,000 clones, around nine tenths of them present only once. These data were likewise used in another study, on human thymus T cells.

The sequenced sample consisted of thymocytes. These receptors were obtained from a boy less than two years old with a congenital heart defect.

The chain carries TRBV11-2 and TRBJ2-5; perhaps TRBD1 as D (6 bases). V was pared by 2 bases and J by 3 bases, with 13 bases between. The CDR3 runs 15 residues. Germline loops: CDR1 SGHAT, CDR2 FQNNGV. The CDR3 DNA reads TGTGCCAGCAGCTTAACGCTAGCAGGGGAAGAGACCCAGTACTTC. This sequence encodes CASSLTLAGEETQYF.

This sequence joins TRBV25-1 and TRBJ2-1; TRBD2 agrees at 10 bases. This CDR3 is 15 amino acids long. V lost 3 bases and J lost 5; bases outside the gene matches: 4. Looked up from germline, CDR1 is MGHDK and CDR2 is SYGVNS. The CDR3 spells CASSEPTSGHNEQFF. The CDR3, as DNA: TGTGCCAGCAGTGAGCCGACTAGCGGGCACAATGAGCAGTTCTTC.